This TCR beta chain is from a study of patients and donors after allogeneic stem cell transplantation. TCRdb re-called the RT-PCR reads through MiXCR, storing one row per CDR3 protein. The sample has more than 850,000 distinct CDR3 sequences, about a sixth seen once; the top ten hold approximately 5.9%. The CDR3 length is 15 residues. Looked up from germline, CDR1 is SGDLS and CDR2 is YYNGEE. The V end was cut by 4 bases, the J end by 6 bases, with 16 bases between. Sequencing was done on a sample of blood, either unsorted or a sorted T cell fraction (not recorded which). This TCR was recovered from a human donor who was either an allogeneic HSCT recipient or a stem cell or donor lymphocyte infusion donor (not recorded which). It is not recorded whose cells these are; they may come from a transplant donor. V usage is TRBV9 and J usage is TRBJ2-2; D not certain. The CDR3 sequence is CASSTQPRTPGELFF. The CDR3 nucleotides read TGTGCCAGCAGCACCCAGCCTCGTACGCCCGGGGAGCTGTTTTTT.